These T cell receptor beta chains were read from a single sample in a study of cytomegalovirus exposure and HLA in healthy donors. Sequenced by immunoSEQ multiplex PCR; TCRdb stores in-frame clones only, minus some. The sample shows about 87,000 clones, around 68% of them seen only once. Sequences were obtained from PBMCs. These receptors were taken from a man aged 30 to 45 in good health and CMV-seropositive. CDR3s include the opening cysteine and the closing phenylalanine or tryptophan. Each record gives: clone size, J gene, V gene, D gene, CDR3 DNA, CDR3 protein. A D gene is named only where the DNA matches it firmly. Clone size is not always given. Where it is, it says once, few, many or a class for expanded clones.

once | TRBJ1-3 | TRBV7-9 | . | TGTGCCAGCAGCACCCCGCTTAGGGGAAGCGGAAACACCATATATTTT | CASSTPLRGSGNTIYF
few | TRBJ1-1 | TRBV6-6 | . | TGTGCCAGCAGTTACTCGATACTGTCGAGGACTGAAGCTTTCTTT | CASSYSILSRTEAFF
few | TRBJ1-1 | TRBV7-9 | . | TGTTCCAGCAGCCTTACGGACACTGAAGCTTTCTTT | CSSSLTDTEAFF
few | TRBJ2-2 | TRBV4-3 | . | TGCGCCAGCAGCCCGGGAGTGGGCATCACCGGGGAGCTGTTTTTT | CASSPGVGITGELFF
. | TRBJ1-4 | TRBV6-5 | TRBD1 | TGTGCCACCGGGACAGCACTTTTCGAAAAACTGTTTTTT | CATGTALFEKLFF
. | TRBJ1-1 | TRBV6-5 | TRBD1 | TGTGCCAGCAGTTCCTGGACAGGGGGCGTGAACACTGAAGCTTTCTTT | CASSSWTGGVNTEAFF
. | TRBJ1-3 | TRBV29-1 | . | TGCAGCGTTGAGATCTTCCGCGACACCATATATTTT | CSVEIFRDTIYF
. | TRBJ2-1 | TRBV5-4 | . | TGTGCCAGCAGTTTGGACAGACCCTACAATGAGCAGTTCTTC | CASSLDRPYNEQFF
. | TRBJ1-5 | TRBV15 | . | TGTGCCACCAGCAGCGGCAATCAGCCCCAGCATTTT | CATSSGNQPQHF
once | TRBJ1-1 | TRBV20-1 | . | TGCAGTGCTAGAAGGAGCACTGAAGCTTTCTTT | CSARRSTEAFF
. | TRBJ1-5 | TRBV7-2 | TRBD1 | TGTGCCAGCAGTCAGGGACAGGGAGAGGGGATGGGCAATCAGCCCCAGCATTTT | CASSQGQGEGMGNQPQHF
. | TRBJ2-2 | TRBV11-2 | . | TGTGCCAGCAGCTTAGAGGGACTTCTCACCGGGGAGCTGTTTTTT | CASSLEGLLTGELFF
. | TRBJ2-5 | TRBV19 | TRBD1 | TGTGCCAGTAGGATTACAGGGGTTCAAGAGACCCAGTACTTC | CASRITGVQETQYF
. | TRBJ2-1 | TRBV6-1 | . | TGTGCCAGCAGTGAGGAGGAGCGGACTATCTTCTACAATGAGCAGTTCTTC | CASSEEERTIFYNEQFF
. | TRBJ2-3 | TRBV2 | TRBD1 | TGTGCCAGCAGTGCGGGCAGGGGGTCGCCCCTTAGCACAGATACGCAGTATTTT | CASSAGRGSPLSTDTQYF
. | TRBJ2-1 | TRBV6-1 | . | TGTGCCAGCAGTTTCAAGGCAGGGGAGGGTGAGCAGTTCTTC | CASSFKAGEGEQFF
. | TRBJ1-1 | TRBV5-1 | . | TGCGCCAGCAGCTTGGGAGGGTTTGGGAACACTGAAGCTTTCTTT | CASSLGGFGNTEAFF
once | TRBJ2-3 | TRBV5-4 | TRBD2 | TGTGCCAGCAAAACGCGGGGGGCCCCAGATACGCAGTATTTT | CASKTRGAPDTQYF
. | TRBJ2-7 | TRBV5-1 | . | TGCGCCAGCAGTTTGAGGAGCTCCTACGAGCAGTACTTC | CASSLRSSYEQYF
. | TRBJ1-1 | TRBV5-1 | . | TGCGCCAGCAGCTCCAGTCAGATGAACACTGAAGCTTTCTTT | CASSSSQMNTEAFF
. | TRBJ1-1 | TRBV5-1 | . | TGCGCCAGCAGCTTGGATCAGGGGAACACTGAAGCTTTCTTT | CASSLDQGNTEAFF
. | TRBJ2-7 | TRBV6-5 | TRBD1 | TGTGCCAGCAGTTCCCCCGGGACAGGGGAGTACGAGCAGTACTTC | CASSSPGTGEYEQYF
. | TRBJ1-1 | TRBV19 | . | TGTGCCAGTAGTATTTCGGGGAAGGCTTTCTTT | CASSISGKAFF
. | TRBJ2-2 | TRBV5-1 | TRBD1 | TGCGCCAGCAGCTGGAACGACAGGGGTGGGAACACCGGGGAGCTGTTTTTT | CASSWNDRGGNTGELFF
. | TRBJ2-5 | TRBV28 | . | TGTGCCAGCAGTCTCGTTTCGAGGGCAGAGACCCAGTACTTC | CASSLVSRAETQYF
. | TRBJ2-7 | TRBV9 | . | TGTGCCAGCAGCCCATGGGGGGGCCTCGGAGAGCAGTACTTC | CASSPWGGLGEQYF
. | TRBJ1-2 | TRBV7-9 | . | TGTGCCAGCAGCTTAGCCAGGGGATGGGGCTACACCTTC | CASSLARGWGYTF
. | TRBJ2-1 | TRBV12-5 | TRBD1 | TGTGCTAGTGGTTTGGACAGGGGCTCCTACAATGAGCAGTTCTTC | CASGLDRGSYNEQFF
. | TRBJ2-2 | TRBV28 | TRBD2 | TGTGCCAGCACCGGGGAGGCGGGAGAGGGCACCGGGGAGCTGTTTTTT | CASTGEAGEGTGELFF
. | TRBJ2-7 | TRBV7-2 | TRBD2 | TGTGCCAGCAGCGGCTACTATGGGCCCGGGAGGTACGAGCAGTACTTC | CASSGYYGPGRYEQYF
. | TRBJ1-3 | TRBV4-3 | . | TGCGCCAGCAGCCAAGATCTGGCCGGAAACACCATATATTTT | CASSQDLAGNTIYF
. | TRBJ2-5 | TRBV5-1 | . | TGCGCCAGCGGACAGCAAGAGACCCAGTACTTC | CASGQQETQYF
once | TRBJ1-1 | TRBV11-3 | . | TGTGCCAGCAGCGTCGCGGTTACCACTGAAGCTTTCTTT | CASSVAVTTEAFF
. | TRBJ2-7 | TRBV7-2 | . | TGTGCCAGCAGCTTTCCCCTGATCAGGGCCTCCTACGAGCAGTACTTC | CASSFPLIRASYEQYF
. | TRBJ2-3 | TRBV15 | TRBD1 | TGTGCCACCAGCCTCGACAGGGGAGATACGCAGTATTTT | CATSLDRGDTQYF
. | TRBJ1-1 | TRBV30 | . | TGTGCCTGGAGTGTGGCGACCGGTCGGGACACTGAAGCTTTCTTT | CAWSVATGRDTEAFF
. | TRBJ1-4 | TRBV7-2 | TRBD1 | TGTGCCAGCAGCGGAGAGAACAGGGGTCTGGTAAAACTGTTTTTT | CASSGENRGLVKLFF
. | TRBJ2-3 | TRBV29-1 | TRBD1 | TGCAGCGCTTGGGACAGGGGGCGTTTGCGCACAGATACGCAGTATTTT | CSAWDRGRLRTDTQYF
. | TRBJ2-3 | TRBV6-5 | . | TGTGCCAGCAGTTACTCTCGAAGAAGCTCGAATACGCAGTATTTT | CASSYSRRSSNTQYF
. | TRBJ2-7 | TRBV6-5 | TRBD2 | TGTGCCAGCAGACGTGAGATAGCGGGAGGCGAGCAGTACTTC | CASRREIAGGEQYF
. | TRBJ1-2 | TRBV11-2 | . | TGTGCCAGCAGCTCAGATTCTATCGTTAAATATGGCTACACCTTC | CASSSDSIVKYGYTF
. | TRBJ1-2 | TRBV5-4 | . | TGTGCCAGCAGCCTAGGGGTACGCTATGGCTACACCTTC | CASSLGVRYGYTF
once | TRBJ2-7 | TRBV4-2 | TRBD2 | TGTGCCAGCAGCCAACAGACGCCACTAGCGGGAGTCTACGAGCAGTACTTC | CASSQQTPLAGVYEQYF
once | TRBJ2-5 | TRBV19 | TRBD1 | TGTGCCAGTAACAGGGGGCCAAAAGAGACCCAGTACTTC | CASNRGPKETQYF
. | TRBJ1-2 | TRBV30 | . | TGTGCCTGGATCTTAAGGGGCTATGGCTACCCCTTC | CAWILRGYGYPF